The 14 T cell receptor beta chains reported below all come from one sample, sequenced in a study of shared clonotypes between healthy human individuals. Positively selected for CCR7, the CD45RO-negative cells used as naive CD8 cells excluded terminally differentiated effector memory CD45RA+ cells. The method was immunoSEQ multiplex PCR; TCRdb's version includes in-frame clones alone and lacks a portion of them. The sample has about 2.1 million clones, about 93% seen once. Source material: naive CD8+ T cells from PBMCs. The receptors originated from a man aged 18 to 35 in good health. Some clones in this sample may be carry-over from other donors' samples.

The rearrangement uses TRBV7-2 and TRBJ2-1, with 7 bases lining up with TRBD1. The J segment lost 7 bases and the V segment lost 1 base, leaving 4 bases of the junction unmatched. Germline V gene sequence: CDR1 SGHTA, CDR2 FQGNSA. The CDR3 runs 14 residues. The DNA for the CDR3 is TGTGCCAGCAGCTTAGATGCCAGGGGGAATGAGCAGTTCTTC. As protein: CASSLDARGNEQFF.

The V gene is TRBV6-5, the J gene TRBJ1-1, with no clear D. V was clipped by 6 bases and J by 1 base, with 15 bases between them. CDR3 length: 15 amino acids. Germline CDR1 is MNHEY and CDR2 is SVGAGI. The CDR3 nucleotides are TGTGCCAGCAGCGTAAAGGGTTTTACGAACACTGAAGCTTTCTTT. It yields the protein CASSVKGFTNTEAFF.

This chain links TRBV27 with TRBJ2-3, with no clear D. CDR1 is MNHEY and CDR2 is SMNVEV in the germline V gene (reference sequence). This CDR3 is built from 14 residues. V gave up 1 base and J gave up 8 bases, with 13 bases separating them. The CDR3, as DNA: TGTGCCAGCAGTTTATACCCCGGGTCCTTTACGCAGTATTTT. Protein: CASSLYPGSFTQYF.

This clone has just one count. The rearrangement joins TRBV28 to TRBJ1-4; 9 bases match TRBD1. V trimming: 6 bases; J trimming: 6 bases; junction bases outside the gene matches: 14. Germline V lookup: CDR1 MDHEN, CDR2 SYDVKM. The CDR3 totals 17 residues. CDR3 sequence reads: CASSWTGEEVIYEKLFF. As DNA, the CDR3 is TGTGCCAGCAGCTGGACAGGGGAAGAGGTGATTTATGAAAAACTGTTTTTT.

This clone was found once. The rearrangement links TRBV13 to TRBJ2-2; possibly TRBD1 or TRBD2 for D (5 bases each). V lost 5 bases and J lost 5, with 24 bases in between. The germline V gene encodes CDR1 PRHDT and CDR2 FYEKMQ (reference sequence). The CDR3 sequence is 18 residues long. CDR3 in amino acids: CASSTGAHIPETTGELFF. The CDR3 bases are TGTGCCAGCAGCACCGGGGCCCACATACCCGAGACTACCGGGGAGCTGTTTTTT.

V and J are TRBV27 and TRBJ2-2; possible D gene TRBD2, 6 bases. V was clipped by 5 bases and J by 4 bases, with 23 bases between them. The V gene's germline CDR1 is MNHEY and CDR2 SMNVEV (reference sequence). This CDR3 has 18 residues. The CDR3 here is CASSPNGLLAIGTGELFF. The CDR3 coding sequence is TGTGCCAGCAGTCCCAACGGCCTCCTAGCGATAGGCACCGGGGAGCTGTTTTTT.

V gene TRBV7-9 combines with J gene TRBJ1-1; D call uncertain. V was pared by 2 bases and J by 3 bases, with 7 bases between. Germline lookup yields CDR1 SEHNR and CDR2 FQNEAQ (reference sequence). This CDR3 contains 13 residues. This CDR3 reads CASSLWQDTEAFF. The DNA of the CDR3 is TGTGCCAGCAGCTTATGGCAGGACACTGAAGCTTTCTTT.

V is TRBV15 and J is TRBJ2-3; 11 nucleotides match TRBD1. From germline, CDR1 is LNHNV and CDR2 YYDKDF (reference sequence). With V trimmed by 5 bases and J by 5 bases, 9 bases remained unmatched. The CDR3 is 16 residues long. The CDR3 coding sequence is TGTGCCACCAGCTCGCGGACAGGGGGCGAGGTAGATACGCAGTATTTT. Translation gives CATSSRTGGEVDTQYF. The full variable domain, in which reference TRBV15 and TRBJ2-3 provide the parts outside the CDR3, is DAMVIQNPRYQVTQFGKPVTLSCSQTLNHNVMYWYQQKSSQAPKLLFHYYDKDFNNEADTPDNFQSRRPNTSFCFLDIRSPGLGDTAMYLCATSSRTGGEVDTQYFGPGTRLTVL.

V gene TRBV27 combines with J gene TRBJ1-5; 10 bases line up with TRBD1. The V gene end was trimmed by 9 bases and the J gene end by 2 bases; junction bases not matched to a gene: 13. Per the germline V gene, CDR1 is MNHEY and CDR2 is SMNVEV (reference sequence). The CDR3 spans 17 residues. CDR3 sequence reads: CASRLGTGAGGNQPQHF. DNA of the CDR3: TGTGCCAGTCGACTCGGGACAGGGGCGGGGGGCAATCAGCCCCAGCATTTT.

The V gene is TRBV7-9, the J gene TRBJ2-7; 9 nucleotides align to TRBD1. V dropped 3 bases and J dropped 12; count of bases not matched to a gene: 12. CDR3 length: 14 amino acids. From germline, CDR1 is SEHNR and CDR2 FQNEAQ (reference sequence). The CDR3 protein is CASSFRDRAHETYF. CDR3 nucleotides: TGTGCCAGCAGCTTCCGGGACAGGGCCCACGAGACGTACTTC.

The rearrangement joins TRBV14 to TRBJ2-7; tentative D call: TRBD2 (6 bases). Trimming took off 5 bases at V and 4 bases at J, with 15 bases between the two ends. The CDR3 covers 14 residues. The germline gives CDR1 SGHDN, CDR2 FVKESK. Written as DNA, the CDR3 is TGTGCCAGCAGCTTGGGGACTTTCGGATACGAGCAGTACTTC. Translation: CASSLGTFGYEQYF.

The V gene is TRBV2, the J gene TRBJ2-7; D is possibly TRBD2 (6 bases). The germline V gene has CDR1 SNHLY and CDR2 FYNNEI. Trimming cost V 3 bases and J 1 base, with 19 bases left between them. This CDR3 has 17 residues. CDR3 protein: CASSDSGDSRASYEQYF. The CDR3 coding sequence is TGTGCCAGCAGTGATTCGGGAGACTCCAGAGCATCCTACGAGCAGTACTTC.

The V and J genes are TRBV7-9 and TRBJ1-4, with D unresolved. CDR1 is SEHNR, CDR2 FQNEAQ, per germline (reference sequence). This CDR3 contains 16 residues. V shed 7 bases and J shed 3 bases, with 18 bases lying between them. The CDR3 is CASNLGFATANEKLFF. The CDR3 coding sequence is TGTGCCAGCAACTTGGGTTTCGCGACGGCTAATGAAAAACTGTTTTTT.

The rearrangement links TRBV4-1 to TRBJ2-7; D is possibly TRBD1 (5 bases). Trimming took off 5 bases at V and 5 bases at J, with 22 bases between the two ends. Germline V gives CDR1 MGHRA, CDR2 YSYEKL. CDR3 size: 16 residues. CDR3 DNA sequence: TGCGCCAGCAGCTTGGCCCGTACAGGCACGAACCACGAGCAGTACTTC. Translating it yields CASSLARTGTNHEQYF.